A selection of T cell receptor beta chains follows, all from one sample in a study of beta chain features in type 1 diabetes. Sequenced by immunoSEQ multiplex PCR; TCRdb stores in-frame clones only, minus some. Among hundreds of thousands of clones, 15% were seen once, and the ten largest hold approximately 0.015%. Material: naive CD4+ T cells from blood. The source is a man between 18 and 35 years old with type 1 diabetes. Both conserved end residues are trimmed from each CDR3. Each record gives: J gene, V gene, CDR3 protein.

TRBJ2-7,TRBV23-1,ASSPPRGEQY
TRBJ2-7,TRBV5-1,ASSWVGGAYEQY
TRBJ2-7,TRBV28,ASIQGDRVNEQY
TRBJ2-3,TRBV28,ASTRRRATGRRTDTQY
TRBJ1-2,TRBV5-1,ASSSGLVSGAGYT
TRBJ2-3,TRBV28,ASSTSGGATDTQY
TRBJ2-7,TRBV28,ASRVIARARGEQY
TRBJ1-2,TRBV11-2,ASSLDEGRTNYGYT
TRBJ2-5,TRBV20-1,SALSQETQY
TRBJ2-2,TRBV7-2,ASRRLNTGELF
TRBJ1-5,TRBV27,ASSLRQGRPQH
TRBJ1-5,TRBV28,ASRTGQGIEQPQH
TRBJ1-2,TRBV6-4,ASSQDSSRNYGYT
TRBJ1-2,TRBV18,ASSPGTGEAGYT
TRBJ1-4,TRBV11-2,ASSPDRAAYEKLF
TRBJ2-1,TRBV9,ASSRYVSNEQF
TRBJ2-7,TRBV6-5,ASSSGTGSYEQY
TRBJ1-1,TRBV2,ASSDKLSTEAF
TRBJ1-2,TRBV30,AWSPMAQPYGYT
TRBJ2-1,TRBV6-6,ASSKDSYNEQF
TRBJ2-5,TRBV14,ASSLTGSETQY
TRBJ2-7,TRBV19,ASSIRDYEQY
TRBJ2-1,TRBV7-9,ASSSGQGGSYNEQF
TRBJ2-1,TRBV5-1,ASSLGTSGGAGMKNEQF
TRBJ1-2,TRBV27,ASSPRLGSYNYGYT
TRBJ1-4,TRBV5-1,ASSFSGADEKLF
TRBJ2-1,TRBV6-5,ASSTGRTSGNEQF
TRBJ2-2,TRBV9,ASSVRGADTGELF
TRBJ1-1,TRBV25-1,ASSDVSGGAF
TRBJ1-2,TRBV5-8,ASSLRGRAYT
TRBJ2-5,TRBV9,ASSVSTGLETQY
TRBJ2-7,TRBV7-2,ASSLGGRDYEQY
TRBJ2-1,TRBV5-4,ASSLEWERYNEQF
TRBJ1-6,TRBV5-6,ASPNTGWDSPLH
TRBJ2-5,TRBV11-2,ASSTPASPGTQY
TRBJ2-5,TRBV9,ASSSKTSGIGTQY
TRBJ2-1,TRBV10-3,AIEAPSGWTF
TRBJ2-3,TRBV11-2,ASRNGAAFFLPDTQY
TRBJ1-5,TRBV21-1,ASSGRETDQPQH
TRBJ1-2,TRBV18,ASSHDQVAIYGYT
TRBJ2-2,TRBV9,ASSVFAGYTGELF
TRBJ1-1,TRBV6-5,ASSYDGYADTEAF
TRBJ2-5,TRBV27,ASSLRSSQETQY